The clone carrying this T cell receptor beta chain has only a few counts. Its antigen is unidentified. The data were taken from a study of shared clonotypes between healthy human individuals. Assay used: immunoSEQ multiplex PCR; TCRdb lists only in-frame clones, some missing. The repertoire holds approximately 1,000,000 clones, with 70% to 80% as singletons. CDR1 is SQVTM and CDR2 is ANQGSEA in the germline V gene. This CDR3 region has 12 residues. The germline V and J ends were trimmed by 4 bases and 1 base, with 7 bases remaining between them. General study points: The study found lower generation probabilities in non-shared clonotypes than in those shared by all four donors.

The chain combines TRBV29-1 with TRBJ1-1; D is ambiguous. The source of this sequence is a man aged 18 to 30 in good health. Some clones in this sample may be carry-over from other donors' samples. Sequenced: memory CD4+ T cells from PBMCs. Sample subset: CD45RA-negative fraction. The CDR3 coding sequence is TGCAGCGTTGTAATAGAGAACACTGAAGCTTTCTTT. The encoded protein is CSVVIENTEAFF.